Described below is a single T cell receptor beta chain sequence and its context. The target antigen is unknown. The V gene's germline CDR1 is SGHTA and CDR2 FQGNSA. V lost 2 bases, J lost 4 bases, and 6 bases lay in between. The CDR3 runs to 13 residues. The data are from a study of OX40 agonist ivuxolimab in advanced cancers. Study-wide points: Among the least clonally expanded were partial responders at 0.1-3.0 mg/kg.

Clones were sequenced by immunoSEQ multiplex PCR, and TCRdb holds only the in-frame ones, with some missing. Among around 50,000 clones, about four fifths were seen once, and the ten largest hold around 1.9%. The source of this sequence is an adult with an advanced solid tumor such as melanoma, head and neck, liver or kidney cancer. The V and J genes are TRBV7-2 and TRBJ1-5; no firm D call. Sequences were derived from CD4+ or CD8+ T cells sorted from blood, sampled in a trial of the OX40 agonist ivuxolimab. This CDR3 is CASSLRSNQPQHF. The CDR3 DNA follows: TGTGCCAGCAGCTTAAGGTCAAATCAGCCCCAGCATTTT.